A single sample gave rise to the 12 T cell receptor beta chains below, sequenced in a study of blood T cells in healthy people across ages. Through a sample-barcoded 5' primer and a J-beta primer mix, a second PCR was run for about 6 to 11 cycles. TCRdb itself ran the 5' RACE reads through MiXCR, one entry per CDR3 protein. Counted here are about 540,000 distinct CDR3 sequences, less than 25% occurring once; the ten biggest clones make up just over 8.5%. The sample was also reused in another study, on T cells of mothers and their children.

Source material: blood. These receptors were collected from a boy between 10 and 17 years old in good health.

A word on this clonotype: One junction end does not reproduce the germline sequence, and a read error may be involved. V usage is TRBV6-6 and J usage is TRBJ1-4, with D maybe TRBD1 (5 bases). The CDR3 has 14 amino acids. Germline V gene sequence: CDR1 MNHNY, CDR2 SVGAGI (reference sequence). In DNA, the CDR3 is TGTGCCGGCAGCGCAGGGACTTTCGATGAAAAACTGTTTTTT. Its protein product is CAGSAGTFDEKLFF.

The chain employs TRBV24-1 and TRBJ1-5, with D perhaps matching TRBD1 (5 bases). The CDR3 is 15 amino acids. V was clipped by 6 bases and J by 2 bases, with 13 bases between them. Germline CDR1 is KGHDR and CDR2 is SFDVKD. CDR3 sequence: CATSTSGTGNQPQHF. The CDR3 nucleotides are TGTGCCACCAGTACCTCGGGGACGGGCAATCAGCCCCAGCATTTT.

This clonotype was counted ten times or more. V usage is TRBV29-1 and J usage is TRBJ2-2, with D possibly being TRBD1 (5 bases). Germline V gives CDR1 SQVTM, CDR2 ANQGSEA. The CDR3 loop spans 14 amino acids. Trimming removed 6 bases at V and 0 bases at J, with 11 bases between. The CDR3 loop reads CSVLGVANTGELFF. As DNA, the CDR3 is TGCAGCGTATTAGGGGTCGCGAACACCGGGGAGCTGTTTTTT.

This clonotype was counted only a few times. The V gene is TRBV7-8, the J gene TRBJ2-7, with 8 bases identical to TRBD2. CDR1 SGHVS and CDR2 FQNEAQ come from the germline V gene. CDR3 size: 12 residues. With 6 bases clipped from V and 6 bases from J, the junction kept 4 bases outside the gene matches. The CDR3 sequence is CASSQTSVEQYF. CDR3 DNA: TGTGCCAGCAGTCAGACTAGCGTCGAGCAGTACTTC.

In its sample, this clonotype was seen many times. The chain uses TRBV4-2 and TRBJ2-1; maybe TRBD2 (6 bases). There are 18 residues in the CDR3. Germline V CDR1 and CDR2: LGHNA, YNFKEQ. V was trimmed by 5 bases and J by 8 bases, leaving 28 bases between them. The CDR3 DNA follows: TGTGCCAGCAGCAATGTCCGGGGGAGACGGGATTTGGTCGATGAGCAGTTCTTC. Translated, it gives CASSNVRGRRDLVDEQFF.

This clonotype was found a few times. The CDR3 coding sequence is TGCAGCGTGATAGAGGGGATGGGTCAGCCCCAGCATTTT. This encodes CSVIEGMGQPQHF. The chain joins TRBV29-1 to TRBJ1-5, with D possibly TRBD1 on 5 matching bases. Germline V gene sequence: CDR1 SQVTM, CDR2 ANQGSEA. V gave up 6 bases and J gave up 6 bases, with 15 bases separating them. The CDR3 loop spans 13 amino acids.

This chain links TRBV20-1 with TRBJ2-1; 10 positions match TRBD2. The DNA end favors TRBJ2-7, so the J call may be wrong. Germline assignment: CDR1 DFQATT and CDR2 SNEGSKA (reference sequence). This CDR3 has 16 residues. In nucleotides, the CDR3 is TGCAGTGCTAGCCCCAGCGGGAGGGCCGTTCGTGACGAGCAGTACTTC. This sequence encodes CSASPSGRAVRDEQYF.

This chain joins TRBV10-2 and TRBJ1-5, with 10 bases identical to TRBD1. The CDR3 runs to 19 residues. Germline CDR1 reads WSHSY; CDR2 reads SAAADI. The V and J ends lost 5 bases and 1 base, in that order; junction bases with no gene match: 14. CDR3 nucleotide sequence: TGCGCCAGCAGTTCGAGTCCCGGGACAGGGGAGAAGAGCAATCAGCCCCAGCATTTT. It translates to CASSSSPGTGEKSNQPQHF.

The CDR3: CASSLVGLAGGGNNEQFF. The CDR3 DNA sequence: TGTGCCAGCAGCTTAGTGGGACTAGCGGGAGGCGGAAACAATGAGCAGTTCTTC. This chain connects TRBV7-2 to TRBJ2-1; TRBD2 aligns across 15 bases. The junction had 6 bases not matched to a gene; V was cut back by 1 base and J by 5 bases. The germline V gene encodes CDR1 SGHTA and CDR2 FQGNSA. There are 18 residues in the CDR3.

Worth noting for this clonotype: The junction does not match germline at one end; this may be a read error. The chain employs TRBV5-1 and TRBJ2-7; 9 bases line up with TRBD1. The CDR3 runs to 15 residues. From germline, CDR1 is SGHRS and CDR2 YFSETQ. CDR3 in DNA: TGTGCCAGCAGCCCCTGGACAGGGGCGACCACCGAGCAGTACTTC. This gives the protein CASSPWTGATTEQYF.

The chain recombines TRBV28 with TRBJ1-1; no clear D. V was clipped by 4 bases and J by 0 bases, with 9 bases between them. The CDR3 covers 14 residues. The V gene's germline CDR1 is MDHEN and CDR2 SYDVKM. The CDR3 protein is CASSSVGMNTEAFF. The CDR3 DNA reads TGTGCCAGCAGTTCTGTTGGTATGAACACTGAAGCTTTCTTT.

This clonotype was seen only a few times. The chain carries TRBV20-1 and TRBJ2-1; D perhaps matches TRBD2 (5 bases). The CDR3 consists of 15 residues. Germline values: CDR1 DFQATT, CDR2 SNEGSKA (reference sequence). Trimming removed 4 bases at V and 4 bases at J, with 17 bases between. The DNA for the CDR3 is TGCAGTGCTACTGCTGCGGGCCGCCCATACAATGAGCAGTTCTTC. Translated: CSATAAGRPYNEQFF.